The 26 T cell receptor beta chains listed next were all sequenced from one sample in a study of T cell responses to AZD1222 COVID-19 vaccine. Data came from immunoSEQ multiplex PCR; TCRdb stores just in-frame clones and leaves some out. The table records some 150,000 clones, 88% of them present only once. The sample consisted of peripheral blood, taken on day 0 of AZD1222 vaccination. Every receptor here comes from an adult in good health.

About this clone itself: Additional DNA sequences in this sample encode the identical CDR3. The chain uses TRBV5-4 and TRBJ2-6; D is undetermined. This CDR3 contains 12 residues. CDR1 is SGHNT, CDR2 YYREEE, per germline (reference sequence). Trimming shortened V by 3 bases and J by 2 bases, and 0 bases separated the two germline ends. The CDR3 sequence is CASSSGANVLTF. CDR3 DNA sequence: TGTGCCAGCAGCTCTGGGGCCAACGTCCTGACTTTC.

This sequence joins TRBV11-3 and TRBJ1-1, with D uncertain. CDR1 is SGHNT and CDR2 is YENEEA in the germline V gene. The CDR3 has 14 amino acids. The germline V and J ends were trimmed by 5 bases and 3 bases, with 13 bases remaining between them. The CDR3 DNA is TGTGCCAGCAGCCCAAATAGGGTTGACACTGAAGCTTTCTTT. Residues: CASSPNRVDTEAFF.

The chain is built from TRBV6-6 and TRBJ1-5, with TRBD1 matching 9 bases. This CDR3 spans 17 amino acids. The trim removed 6 bases at V and 0 bases at J, leaving 9 bases unmatched. CDR1 and CDR2 (germline): MNHNY, SVGAGI (reference sequence). CDR3 sequence: CASSRTRTGASNQPQHF. For the CDR3, the DNA is TGTGCCAGCAGCCGAACACGGACAGGGGCTAGCAATCAGCCCCAGCATTTT.

The chain uses TRBV6-5 and TRBJ1-2; tentatively, D is TRBD1 (5 bases). From germline, CDR1 is MNHEY and CDR2 SVGAGI. CDR3 length: 13 amino acids. Trimming pared 7 bases from V and 6 bases from J, leaving 15 bases between. The CDR3 DNA reads as TGTGCCAGCACCCCGTCTTGGGGCCATGGCTACACCTTC. This gives the protein CASTPSWGHGYTF.

The chain uses TRBV20-1 and TRBJ2-1; no firm D call. This CDR3 is built from 11 residues. V dropped 2 bases and J dropped 8 bases, with 7 bases sitting between them. Germline lookup yields CDR1 DFQATT and CDR2 SNEGSKA (reference sequence). The CDR3 protein is CSARSWDEQFF. The CDR3 DNA reads as TGCAGTGCTAGATCTTGGGATGAGCAGTTCTTC.

The CDR3 loop is CASSLAGVEQYF. The CDR3 nucleotides are TGTGCCAGCAGCCTGGCCGGTGTCGAGCAGTACTTC. The V and J genes are TRBV2 and TRBJ2-7; D gene uncertain. Trimming left V 6 bases short and J 6 bases short, with 12 bases between. This CDR3 has 12 amino acids. Germline CDR1 reads SNHLY; CDR2 reads FYNNEI. Looking up the rest from reference TRBV2 and TRBJ2-7 gives the full variable domain: EPEVTQTPSHQVTQMGQEVILRCVPISNHLYFYWYRQILGQKVEFLVSFYNNEISEKSEIFDDQFSVERPDGSNFTLKIRSTKLEDSAMYFCASSLAGVEQYFGPGTRLTVT.

This chain links TRBV10-3 with TRBJ2-1; possible D gene TRBD2, 7 bases. The CDR3 extends over 16 amino acids. The V and J ends lost 2 bases and 0 bases respectively, with 11 bases between them. CDR1 is ENHRY, CDR2 SYGVKD, per germline. The CDR3 sequence: CAISERGTNSYNEQFF. CDR3 nucleotides: TGTGCCATCAGTGAGAGGGGGACTAACTCCTACAATGAGCAGTTCTTC.

This chain connects TRBV6-6 to TRBJ1-5, with a weak D call TRBD1 (5 bases). Trimming took 10 bases from V and 5 from J, leaving 15 bases between them. CDR1 is MNHNY, CDR2 SVGAGI, per germline (reference sequence). The CDR3 runs 13 residues. The CDR3: CATSTGFDQPQHF. The CDR3 nucleotides are TGTGCCACCTCTACAGGATTCGATCAGCCCCAGCATTTT.

This sequence joins TRBV29-1 and TRBJ1-2; 11 positions agree with TRBD1. This CDR3 spans 11 amino acids. The trim removed 7 bases at V and 13 bases at J, leaving 8 bases unmatched. Germline V lookup: CDR1 SQVTM, CDR2 ANQGSEA. DNA of the CDR3: TGCAGCGCCGCGGGACAGGGGGGCCCCACCTTC. Translation gives CSAAGQGGPTF.

V and J are TRBV6-5 and TRBJ2-7; 10 nucleotides line up with TRBD1. From germline, CDR1 is MNHEY and CDR2 SVGAGI. Losses at the gene ends were 7 bases for V and 3 bases for J; bases not matched to a gene: 3. The CDR3 runs to 13 residues. CDR3 DNA sequence: TGTGCCAGCAAAAGGACAGGGGGCTACGAGCAGTACTTC. Its protein is CASKRTGGYEQYF.

The J gene is TRBJ1-2, the V gene TRBV5-1; D is possibly TRBD1 (6 bases). Germline loops: CDR1 SGHRS, CDR2 YFSETQ. There are 13 residues in the CDR3. The V end lost 5 bases, the J end lost 4 bases, and 12 bases lay between the germline ends. CDR3 coding DNA: TGCGCCAGCAGTTCCGGACAGCTCTATGGCTACACCTTC. Its protein product is CASSSGQLYGYTF.

This rearrangement joins TRBV28 to TRBJ2-2; 10 bases map to TRBD2. Germline V gene data show CDR1 as MDHEN and CDR2 as SYDVKM. This CDR3 is 16 amino acids long. V gave up 6 bases and J gave up 6 bases; unmatched junction bases: 10. CDR3 in amino acids: CASRGLLAGMPGELFF. In DNA form, the CDR3 reads TGTGCCAGCAGGGGGCTACTAGCGGGGATGCCCGGGGAGCTGTTTTTT.

The chain employs TRBV2 and TRBJ1-1, with 7 bases that match TRBD1. V shed 11 bases, J shed 0 bases, and the junction held 9 bases outside the gene matches. Germline V gives CDR1 SNHLY, CDR2 FYNNEI. The CDR3 is made up of 14 amino acids. CDR3: CAVHRGRMNTEAFF. The CDR3 bases are TGTGCCGTACACAGGGGCCGGATGAACACTGAAGCTTTCTTT.

The V gene is TRBV7-2, the J gene TRBJ1-2, with TRBD1 as a possible D gene (6 bases). The V gene's germline CDR1 is SGHTA and CDR2 FQGNSA. V lost 0 bases to trimming and J lost 0 bases, with 17 bases between them. The CDR3 covers 18 residues. CDR3 coding DNA: TGTGCCAGCAGCTTAGCGAGGGAGCGGACAGAGCCTAACTATGGCTACACCTTC. It yields the protein CASSLARERTEPNYGYTF.

The V and J genes are TRBV7-3 and TRBJ2-2; TRBD1 matches 7 bases. V gave up 5 bases and J gave up 7 bases; unmatched junction bases: 7. Germline V lookup: CDR1 SGHTA, CDR2 FQGTGA. This CDR3 has 14 amino acids. CDR3 sequence (DNA): TGTGCCAGCAGCGAGGGGGCGAGGGGCGGGGAGCTGTTTTTT. It translates to CASSEGARGGELFF. The full variable domain, its missing parts supplied by reference TRBV7-3 and TRBJ2-2, is GAGVSQTPSNKVTEKGKYVELRCDPISGHTALYWYRQSLGQGPEFLIYFQGTGAADDSGLPNDRFFAVRPEGSVSTLKIQRTERGDSAVYLCASSEGARGGELFFGEGSRLTVL.

This rearrangement joins TRBV19 to TRBJ1-1, with D perhaps TRBD1 (5 bases). The germline CDR1 and CDR2 sequences are LNHDA and SQIVND (reference sequence). Trimming cost V 0 bases and J 4 bases, with 15 bases left between them. CDR3 size: 16 residues. CDR3 nucleotide sequence: TGTGCCAGTAGTATAGATTCAACAGGCCTTTCCACTGAAGCTTTCTTT. Translated, it gives CASSIDSTGLSTEAFF.

In its sample, this clone was seen a few times. The rearrangement uses TRBV14 and TRBJ1-6; D gene ambiguous. CDR3 length equals 16 residues. The V and J ends lost 0 bases and 9 bases respectively, with 15 bases between them. The germline V gene has CDR1 SGHDN and CDR2 FVKESK. The chain's CDR3 is CASSQDPPLRPSPLHF. As DNA, the CDR3 is TGTGCCAGCAGCCAAGATCCACCTCTCAGACCTTCACCCCTCCACTTT. The whole variable domain, remainder taken from reference TRBV14 and TRBJ1-6, is EAGVTQFPSHSVIEKGQTVTLRCDPISGHDNLYWYRRVMGKEIKFLLHFVKESKQDESGMPNNRFLAERTGGTYSTLKVQPAELEDSGVYFCASSQDPPLRPSPLHFGNGTRLTVT.

This chain links TRBV9 with TRBJ1-3; D remains ambiguous. The ends were cut back, 4 bases at V and 3 bases at J, with 8 bases in the middle. Per germline, CDR1 SGDLS and CDR2 YYNGEE. The CDR3 totals 13 residues. In DNA, the CDR3 is TGTGCCAGCAGCTCGACTAGTGGAAACACCATATATTTT. Amino acid sequence: CASSSTSGNTIYF. Supplemented by reference TRBV9 and TRBJ1-3, the full variable domain reads DSGVTQTPKHLITATGQRVTLRCSPRSGDLSVYWYQQSLDQGLQFLIQYYNGEERAKGNILERFSAQQFPDLHSELNLSSLELGDSALYFCASSSTSGNTIYFGEGSWLTVV.

The J gene is TRBJ2-7, the V gene TRBV29-1; no clear D. This CDR3 comprises 13 residues. V was trimmed by 4 bases and J by 0 bases, leaving 10 bases between them. Germline V gives CDR1 SQVTM, CDR2 ANQGSEA. The CDR3 DNA sequence: TGCAGCGTTGGAACGGATAGCTCCTACGAGCAGTACTTC. This codes for CSVGTDSSYEQYF.

This clone was picked up a small number of times. The chain combines TRBV12-3 or TRBV12-4 with TRBJ1-1, with 8 bases identical to TRBD1. The CDR3 is made up of 11 amino acids. V lost 7 bases to trimming and J lost 10 bases; unmatched junction nucleotides: 5. Here the CDR3 reads CASTRTGTAFF. CDR3 DNA sequence: TGTGCCAGCACCCGGACAGGGACAGCTTTCTTT.

This clone has a handful of counts. The CDR3 loop is CASSWTGQPQHF. The CDR3 DNA follows: TGTGCCAGCTCTTGGACTGGTCAGCCCCAGCATTTT. The rearrangement uses TRBV28 and TRBJ1-5; no clear D gene. V lost 8 bases and J 6 bases, leaving 11 bases between the germline ends. Germline lookup yields CDR1 MDHEN and CDR2 SYDVKM. CDR3 size: 12 residues.

This chain connects TRBV6-5 to TRBJ2-7; TRBD1 is a possible D gene (6 bases). This CDR3 has 12 amino acids. CDR1 is MNHEY and CDR2 is SVGAGI in the germline V gene. Trimming took 8 bases from V and 6 from J, leaving 14 bases between them. CDR3 sequence reads: CASGLGGGEQYF. CDR3 nucleotide sequence: TGTGCCAGCGGTTTAGGGGGTGGCGAGCAGTACTTC.

The CDR3 spells CASSHGRSGGRINEQFF. CDR3 coding DNA: TGCGCCAGCAGCCACGGGCGTTCGGGAGGGCGGATTAATGAGCAGTTCTTC. The gene calls are TRBV5-1 and TRBJ2-1, with 8 bases that match TRBD2. There are 17 residues in the CDR3. V lost 4 bases to trimming and J lost 7 bases; unmatched junction nucleotides: 16. From germline, CDR1 is SGHRS and CDR2 YFSETQ.

CDR3 sequence (DNA): TGCGCCAGCAGCCAAGACATGCGCGGGAGATTGAGCACAGATACGCAGTATTTT. This codes for CASSQDMRGRLSTDTQYF. The V call is TRBV4-3, the J call TRBJ2-3; 7 nucleotides match TRBD2. This CDR3 region has 18 residues. Germline V gene lookup returns CDR1 LGHNA and CDR2 YSLEER. V lost 0 bases to trimming and J lost 0 bases; unmatched junction nucleotides: 9.

The chain links TRBV7-9 to TRBJ1-4; possibly TRBD1 for D (5 bases). This CDR3 region has 14 residues. The germline CDR1 and CDR2 sequences are SEHNR and FQNEAQ (reference sequence). V gave up 0 bases and J gave up 6 bases, with 8 bases separating them. In DNA form, the CDR3 reads TGTGCCAGCAGCTTAGCCGGGGCGGATGAAAAACTGTTTTTT. Encoded protein: CASSLAGADEKLFF.

The chain uses TRBV25-1 and TRBJ2-1; TRBD2 agrees at 9 bases. Germline-derived CDR1 and CDR2 are MGHDK and SYGVNS. The CDR3 has 15 amino acids. Trimming removed 1 base from V and 3 bases from J; junction bases left unmatched: 1. Here the CDR3 DNA reads TGTGCCAGCAGTGAATTGACTAGCGGCTACAATGAGCAGTTCTTC. This gives the protein CASSELTSGYNEQFF. The full variable domain, completed using reference TRBV25-1 and TRBJ2-1, is EADIYQTPRYLVIGTGKKITLECSQTMGHDKMYWYQQDPGMELHLIHYSYGVNSTEKGDLSSESTVSRIRTEHFPLTLESARPSHTSQYLCASSELTSGYNEQFFGPGTRLTVL.